These T cell receptor beta chains were read from a single sample in a study of regulatory T cells in long-lasting Graves disease. Each CDR3 protein is one row after TCRdb ran MiXCR on the multiplex PCR reads. Counted here are around 460,000 distinct CDR3 sequences, 22% occurring once; the ten biggest clones make up about 12%. Source: peripheral blood mononuclear cells (PBMCs), taken when the disease was refractory, from a patient treated with antithyroid drugs. The receptor source for this set is a female donor with Graves disease. Each CDR3 is given with its conserved first and last residue. The order of the fields is CDR3 DNA, CDR3 protein, clone size, V gene, J gene, D gene. The D gene is left open where the match is weak. For some rows the clone size is stated as once, few or many, or as a class when expanded; others skip it.

DNA: TGTGCCAGCAGTTACTCTGCTAGCGGGAGGGAGTACGAGCAGTACTTC
CDR3: CASSYSASGREYEQYF
size: many
V: TRBV6-9
J: TRBJ2-7
D: TRBD2

DNA: TGTGCCAGCAGCGTAGAGGCCATAAGTTACGAGCAGTACTTC
CDR3: CASSVEAISYEQYF
size: few
V: TRBV9
J: TRBJ2-7
D: -

DNA: TGTGCCAGCAGCCCCACCGGGGCGATCGGGACTGAAGCTTTCTTT
CDR3: CASSPTGAIGTEAFF
size: few
V: TRBV7-9
J: TRBJ1-1
D: -

DNA: TGTGCCAGTGGTTACAGGGGGTCACCCCTCCACTTT
CDR3: CASGYRGSPLHF
size: few
V: TRBV19
J: TRBJ1-6
D: TRBD1

DNA: TGTGCCAGCACTCGAGGGGGCACCCAAGGGAACTATGGCTACACCTTC
CDR3: CASTRGGTQGNYGYTF
size: -
V: TRBV9
J: TRBJ1-2
D: TRBD1

DNA: TGCAGTGCTAGAGATCCCTCGAGGACTGGGAATGAAAAACTGTTTTTT
CDR3: CSARDPSRTGNEKLFF
size: -
V: TRBV20-1
J: TRBJ1-4
D: -

DNA: TGCGCCAGCAGCCAGGGAACAGGCGTGAACACTGAAGCTTTCTTT
CDR3: CASSQGTGVNTEAFF
size: -
V: TRBV4-3
J: TRBJ1-1
D: -

DNA: TGTGCCAGCAGCCAGCCCCGGGACAGGGGGCGGGAGCTGTTTTTT
CDR3: CASSQPRDRGRELFF
size: -
V: TRBV3-2
J: TRBJ2-2
D: -

DNA: TGTGCCAGCAGCCACAGATCCGGGAACACCGGGGAGCTGTTTTTT
CDR3: CASSHRSGNTGELFF
size: few
V: TRBV3-1
J: TRBJ2-2
D: -

DNA: TGTGCCAGCAGCCAAGATCTGAAATGGGAGACCCAGTACTTC
CDR3: CASSQDLKWETQYF
size: -
V: TRBV4-2
J: TRBJ2-5
D: -

DNA: TGTGCCAGCAGCGAAAAAACAAATAACTATGGCTACACCTTC
CDR3: CASSEKTNNYGYTF
size: many
V: TRBV13
J: TRBJ1-2
D: -

DNA: TGTGCCAGCAGTTTTAGGGGGAGTAGGGAAAAACTGTTTTTT
CDR3: CASSFRGSREKLFF
size: many
V: TRBV28
J: TRBJ1-4
D: -

DNA: TGTGCCAGCAGCCGGACAAGCAGAAATCAGCCCCAGCATTTT
CDR3: CASSRTSRNQPQHF
size: -
V: TRBV3-1
J: TRBJ1-5
D: -

DNA: TGTGCCAGCAGTTTGGGGGATCGTAACTATGGCTACACCTTC
CDR3: CASSLGDRNYGYTF
size: many
V: TRBV28
J: TRBJ1-2
D: -

DNA: TGTGCCATCAGTGAGTCTGGCGGACGACTCTCCTACGAGCAGTACTTC
CDR3: CAISESGGRLSYEQYF
size: few
V: TRBV10-3
J: TRBJ2-7
D: -

DNA: TGTGCCAGCAGCTTAGTTCCGGAGCAAAACATTCAGTACTTC
CDR3: CASSLVPEQNIQYF
size: few
V: TRBV7-2
J: TRBJ2-4
D: -

DNA: TGTGCCAGCAGTATCCCCCACCGTGGGCCAGGGGGAGGGGATGGCTACACCTTC
CDR3: CASSIPHRGPGGGDGYTF
size: few
V: TRBV28
J: TRBJ1-2
D: TRBD1

DNA: TGTGCCACCAGTGATGAACTTTTAGCGGGAGAGGAAGACGAGCAGTACTTC
CDR3: CATSDELLAGEEDEQYF
size: few
V: TRBV24-1
J: TRBJ2-7
D: TRBD2

DNA: TGTGCCAGCAGCCTCAATACAGGGGACTCCTACGAGCAGTACTTC
CDR3: CASSLNTGDSYEQYF
size: few
V: TRBV27
J: TRBJ2-7
D: TRBD1

DNA: TGTGCCAGCAGCTTAGCCGGGGGGAGGTCCTACGAGCAGTACTTC
CDR3: CASSLAGGRSYEQYF
size: few
V: TRBV13
J: TRBJ2-7
D: TRBD2

DNA: TGTGCCAGCAGTTACGGGGGATTTACTGAAGCTTTCTTT
CDR3: CASSYGGFTEAFF
size: many
V: TRBV6-2/TRBV6-3
J: TRBJ1-1
D: -

DNA: TGTGCCAGCAGCGTAGCTCCCCCCGAAACCTACGAGCAGTACTTC
CDR3: CASSVAPPETYEQYF
size: -
V: TRBV12-3/TRBV12-4
J: TRBJ2-7
D: -

DNA: TGCAGTGGCCTGGACCTCCCTACCTACGAGCAGTACTTC
CDR3: CSGLDLPTYEQYF
size: once
V: TRBV20-1
J: TRBJ2-7
D: -